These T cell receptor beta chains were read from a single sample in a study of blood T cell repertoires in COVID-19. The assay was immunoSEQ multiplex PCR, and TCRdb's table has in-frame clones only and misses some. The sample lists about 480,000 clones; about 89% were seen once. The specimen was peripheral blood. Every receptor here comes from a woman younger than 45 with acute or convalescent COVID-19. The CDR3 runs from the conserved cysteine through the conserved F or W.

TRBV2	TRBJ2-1	CASSARQGPNEQFF
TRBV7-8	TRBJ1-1	CASSLVFGDRHKNTEAFF
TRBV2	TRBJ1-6	CASSLQGARNSPLHF
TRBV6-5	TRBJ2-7	CASSPTPQAYEQYF
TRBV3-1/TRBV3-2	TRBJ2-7	CASSQGTGWYF
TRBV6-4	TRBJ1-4	CASTYGGNEKLFF
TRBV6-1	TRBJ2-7	CASSDPTGLSYEQYF
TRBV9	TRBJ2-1	CASSPGLAGAPYNEQFF
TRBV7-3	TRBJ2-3	CASSFIQGDTQYF
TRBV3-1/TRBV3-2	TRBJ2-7	CASSQPGHGMMEQYF
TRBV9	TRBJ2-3	CASSPSTDTQYF
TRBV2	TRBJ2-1	CASSLGQTSGGAGFF
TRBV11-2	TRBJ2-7	CASSRSGGSSYEQYF
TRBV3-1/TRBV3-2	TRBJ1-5	CASSQGRGPQHF
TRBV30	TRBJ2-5	CAWSRRQAQETQYF
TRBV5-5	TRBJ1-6	CASSLGAGFYSPLHF
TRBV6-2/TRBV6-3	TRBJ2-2	CASSYSAGAYTGELFF
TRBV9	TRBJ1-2	CASSAGVGFNYGYTF
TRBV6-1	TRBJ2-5	CASSDRGGGAETQYF
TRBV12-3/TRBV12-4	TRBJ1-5	CASTKQGNQPQHF
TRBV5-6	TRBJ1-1	CASSYRGITMNTEAFF
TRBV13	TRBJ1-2	CASSLTSDRVSYGYTF
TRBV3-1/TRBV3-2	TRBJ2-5	CASSQRGLAGPRETQYF
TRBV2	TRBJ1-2	CASSRDPDFGYTF
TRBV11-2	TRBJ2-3	CASSLDGERGGVRDTQYF
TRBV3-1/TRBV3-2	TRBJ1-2	CASSQVGTAGSYGYTF
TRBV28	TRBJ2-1	CANRGGGSNEQFF
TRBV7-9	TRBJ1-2	CASSAGLNYGYTF
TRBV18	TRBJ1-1	CASSRQGMNTEAFF
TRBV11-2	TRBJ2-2	CASSRFLGLALGGELFF
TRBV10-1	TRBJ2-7	CASSRGSSEQYF
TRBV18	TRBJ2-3	CASSPPPPGTDTQYF
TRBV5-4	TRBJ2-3	CASNREAFLGTDTQYF
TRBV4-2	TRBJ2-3	CASSQDLGLAGANTDTQYF
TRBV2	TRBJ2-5	CASSEGHAYDPGETQYF
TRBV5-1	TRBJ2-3	CASSSGQATDTQYF
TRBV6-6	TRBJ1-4	CASRREGGGNEKLFF
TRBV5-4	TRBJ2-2	CASSKGQGNTGELFF
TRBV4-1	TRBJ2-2	CASSQPWIGRGKPRGPGELFF
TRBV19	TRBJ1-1	CASSIGQGASIAFF
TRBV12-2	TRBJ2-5	CASRLARTGGQETQYF
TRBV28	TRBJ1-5	CASSLPGQGRDNQPQHF
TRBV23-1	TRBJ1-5	CASSQSRRGGNQPQHF